A single sample gave rise to the 16 T cell receptor beta chains below, sequenced in a study of HIV-infected patients and healthy controls. Roughly three months, about 14 weeks, into antiretroviral therapy, follow-up blood was collected. No cell fractionation was done, so the repertoire covers all unsorted peripheral blood T cells. 500 ng RNA was reverse transcribed with alpha and beta constant-region primers. Alpha and beta chain libraries were made separately by chain-specific third strand synthesis with multiplexing indices. TCRdb re-derived calls from the 5' RACE reads in MiXCR, one entry per CDR3 protein. Of several thousand distinct CDR3 sequences in the sample, roughly 8.7% were seen once. Here the sequenced sample was blood, taken during antiretroviral therapy. Source of these receptors: an adult with HIV infection.

This clonotype occurred a few times. V gene TRBV12-3 or TRBV12-4 combines with J gene TRBJ2-7; D is perhaps TRBD1 (6 bases). The CDR3 length is 15 residues. Trimming took off 4 bases at V and 4 bases at J, with 17 bases between the two ends. In DNA, the CDR3 is TGTGCCAGCAGTTCCAATTTACAGGGTTCGTACGAGCAGTACTTC. This sequence encodes CASSSNLQGSYEQYF.

The gene calls are TRBV28 and TRBJ1-6; D remains ambiguous. The CDR3 is 13 residues long. V lost 2 bases and J 7 bases, leaving 6 bases between the germline ends. The germline V gene encodes CDR1 MDHEN and CDR2 SYDVKM. The CDR3 here is CASSLLPNSPLHF. CDR3 coding DNA: TGTGCCAGCAGTTTACTGCCAAATTCACCCCTCCACTTT.

This clonotype was found many times. This chain uses TRBV6-6 with TRBJ1-6, with D maybe TRBD1 (6 bases). The CDR3 is 16 residues long. Between the trimmed V and J ends, which lost 0 bases and 4 bases, there was a span of 10 bases. Germline-derived CDR1 and CDR2 are MNHNY and SVGAGI (reference sequence). The CDR3: CASSYSVTGYNSPLHF. Written as DNA, the CDR3 is TGTGCCAGCAGTTACTCGGTGACAGGTTATAATTCACCCCTCCACTTT.

This clonotype occurred many times. V and J are TRBV7-8 and TRBJ2-7; 7 nucleotides line up with TRBD1. CDR3 length: 13 residues. The V and J ends lost 5 bases and 3 bases, in that order; junction bases with no gene match: 4. Germline V gene data show CDR1 as SGHVS and CDR2 as FQNEAQ. The CDR3: CASSPGTDYEQYF. The CDR3 DNA reads TGTGCCAGCAGCCCAGGGACAGACTACGAGCAGTACTTC.

This sequence joins TRBV7-6 and TRBJ2-7; D is unclear. Germline values: CDR1 SGHVS, CDR2 FNYEAQ. The V gene lost 5 bases and the J gene lost 6 bases, with 14 bases spanning the gap. The CDR3 is made up of 13 amino acids. The CDR3 DNA is TGTGCCAGCAGCGAAGATTCCTTTACCGAGCAGTACTTC. It translates to CASSEDSFTEQYF.

This clonotype ranks as medium-sized. The chain combines TRBV12-3 or TRBV12-4 with TRBJ1-1; the D gene is possibly TRBD1 (5 bases). This CDR3 is 12 amino acids long. V lost 3 bases and J 5 bases, leaving 7 bases between the germline ends. The DNA of the CDR3 is TGTGCCAGCAGTTTGGGGACGACTGAAGCTTTCTTT. As protein: CASSLGTTEAFF.

By sample fraction, this clonotype is medium-sized. V usage is TRBV28 and J usage is TRBJ1-2; D unclear. The CDR3 sequence is 12 residues long. Germline loops: CDR1 MDHEN, CDR2 SYDVKM. The V gene lost 5 bases and the J gene lost 5 bases, with 9 bases spanning the gap. This CDR3 is CASSQVVYGYTF. The CDR3 DNA reads as TGTGCCAGCAGTCAAGTGGTGTATGGCTACACCTTC.

This clonotype is medium-sized (0.01 to 0.1%) within its sample. The rearrangement joins TRBV29-1 to TRBJ1-5; a weak D match, TRBD1 (6 bases). Germline V gene sequence: CDR1 SQVTM, CDR2 ANQGSEA. Trimming took off 6 bases at V and 6 bases at J, with 15 bases between the two ends. The CDR3 covers 13 residues. This chain's CDR3 is CSVAGDSGQPQHF. CDR3 nucleotides: TGCAGCGTGGCAGGGGATTCAGGTCAGCCCCAGCATTTT.

This clonotype was counted many times. J is TRBJ1-1 and V is TRBV7-9; tentatively, D is TRBD1 (5 bases). Germline V gene lookup returns CDR1 SEHNR and CDR2 FQNEAQ (reference sequence). The CDR3 is 14 residues long. Deletions cut 1 base from V and 5 bases from J, with 11 bases between. The CDR3 sequence is CASSLVGARTEAFF. CDR3 coding DNA: TGTGCCAGCAGCTTAGTTGGGGCACGTACTGAAGCTTTCTTT.

The V gene is TRBV2, the J gene TRBJ2-5; TRBD1 matches 8 bases. This CDR3 spans 14 amino acids. V gave up 10 bases and J gave up 3 bases; unmatched junction bases: 10. Germline loops: CDR1 SNHLY, CDR2 FYNNEI. The CDR3 DNA reads as TGTGCCATCAGGACAGGGTGGATGGAAGAGACCCAGTACTTC. Residues: CAIRTGWMEETQYF.

This clonotype is deemed medium-sized. The chain recombines TRBV5-6 with TRBJ2-7; 9 positions agree with TRBD1. Germline V gene sequence: CDR1 SGHDT, CDR2 YYEEEE. V trimming: 0 bases; J trimming: 4 bases; junction bases outside the gene matches: 8. This CDR3 has 16 amino acids. The CDR3 DNA is TGTGCCAGCAGCTTGGAAGGGACAGGGTTCTCGTACGAGCAGTACTTC. As protein: CASSLEGTGFSYEQYF.

This clonotype was observed at least ten times. The chain joins TRBV27 to TRBJ2-1; TRBD2 might be the D (6 bases). The CDR3 extends over 16 amino acids. Germline V lookup: CDR1 MNHEY, CDR2 SMNVEV (reference sequence). V shed 0 bases and J shed 1 base, with 10 bases lying between them. The CDR3 DNA reads as TGTGCCAGCAGTTTATCTCTCGGGGGATCCTACAATGAGCAGTTCTTC. It codes for CASSLSLGGSYNEQFF.

The chain joins TRBV5-5 to TRBJ2-1, with TRBD1 matching over 7 bases. From germline, CDR1 is SGHKS and CDR2 YYEKEE (reference sequence). V trimming: 1 base; J trimming: 5 bases; junction bases outside the gene matches: 0. The CDR3 has 13 residues. The DNA for the CDR3 is TGTGCCAGCAGCTTGACAGGGGACAATGAGCAGTTCTTC. Protein product: CASSLTGDNEQFF.

This clonotype is medium-sized in the sample. This rearrangement joins TRBV29-1 to TRBJ2-1; the D gene is possibly TRBD2 (6 bases). Germline loops: CDR1 SQVTM, CDR2 ANQGSEA. This CDR3 is 14 amino acids long. The germline V and J ends were trimmed by 7 bases and 3 bases, with 16 bases remaining between them. As DNA, the CDR3 is TGCAGCGCAAATGGAGGGGTCCTCTACAATGAGCAGTTCTTC. Its protein is CSANGGVLYNEQFF.

This clonotype is deemed medium-sized. This sequence joins TRBV9 and TRBJ1-3; no definite D call. Trimming stripped 0 bases from V and 0 bases from J, with 13 bases between. This CDR3 has 17 residues. CDR1 is SGDLS, CDR2 YYNGEE, per germline. The CDR3 DNA is TGTGCCAGCAGCGTAGTAGCAGAGATACACTCTGGAAACACCATATATTTT. It specifies CASSVVAEIHSGNTIYF.

In its sample, this clonotype is medium-sized. This sequence joins TRBV6-6 and TRBJ1-3; D unresolved. The V end lost 7 bases, the J end lost 2 bases, and 12 bases lay between the germline ends. CDR3 length: 14 residues. Per germline, CDR1 MNHNY and CDR2 SVGAGI (reference sequence). This CDR3 is CASTSETTGNTIYF. The CDR3, as DNA: TGTGCCAGCACCTCCGAGACGACTGGAAACACCATATATTTT.